This T cell receptor beta chain originates from a study of blood T cell repertoires in COVID-19. The overall study: Sample material is recorded as cDNA or gDNA derived from T cells, B-cell-depleted T cells, or PBMCs.

This CDR3 comprises 16 residues. V dropped 3 bases and J dropped 0 bases, with 15 bases sitting between them. Germline loops: CDR1 SGHNT, CDR2 YYREEE (reference sequence). In the study's own analysis: By means of reference gene primer amplification, nucleated cell counts were estimated. The repertoire was sequenced with immunoSEQ multiplex PCR; TCRdb's copy has only in-frame clones and lacks some. The V and J calls and clone size are taken from that table; D and trimming were inferred from the DNA. The sample lists approximately 170,000 clones; 88% were seen once. J is TRBJ1-1 and V is TRBV5-4; D perhaps matches TRBD1 (5 bases). The sequenced sample consisted of peripheral blood. The source of this sequence is a man between 60 and 70 years old with acute or convalescent COVID-19. The CDR3 here is CASSSGGQAVNTEAFF. CDR3 nucleotide sequence: TGTGCCAGCAGCTCGGGAGGACAAGCTGTGAACACTGAAGCTTTCTTT.